This T cell receptor beta chain was identified in a study of shared clonotypes between healthy human individuals. Only CD45RO-negative cells positively selected for CCR7 counted as naive CD8 cells, so terminally differentiated effector memory CD45RA+ cells were excluded. Adult Caucasians living in Nashville, Tennessee made up all of the donors. Germline CDR1 and CDR2: LNHDA and SQIVND (reference sequence). The CDR3 consists of 15 residues. V was clipped by 7 bases and J by 0 bases, with 13 bases between them. Data came from immunoSEQ multiplex PCR; TCRdb stores just in-frame clones and leaves some out. The repertoire holds 700,000 to 950,000 clones, with just over 95% as singletons.

The sample consisted of naive CD8+ T cells sorted from blood. The chain uses TRBV19 and TRBJ1-5; no reliable D call. This receptor was taken from a man aged 25-45 years in good health. The CDR3 nucleotides read TGTGCCAGTATCCCAACATTATATAGCAATCAGCCCCAGCATTTT. It codes for CASIPTLYSNQPQHF.